This TCR beta chain was obtained from a study of T cell responses to AZD1222 COVID-19 vaccine. V shed 6 bases, J shed 2 bases, and the junction held 4 bases outside the gene matches. Germline lookup yields CDR1 WSHSY and CDR2 SAAADI. CDR3 size: 13 residues. Produced via immunoSEQ multiplex PCR; TCRdb's table is partial and in-frame only. The table includes around 140,000 clones, just over 90% detected once. This clonotype was sampled from an adult in good health. The source was peripheral blood, collected on day 0 of MenACWY control vaccination. V is TRBV10-2 and J is TRBJ2-7; 7 nucleotides align to TRBD1. The CDR3 DNA follows: TGCGCCAGCAGAAGGGACAGAGCCTACGAGCAGTACTTC. As protein: CASRRDRAYEQYF.